Below, 29 T cell receptor beta chains from the same sample are listed, as sequenced in a study of shared clonotypes between healthy human individuals. TCRdb keeps only in-frame clones here, not all; method: immunoSEQ multiplex PCR. The sample yields 2,500,000 or so clones, 80% to 95% seen once. Sequenced sample: naive CD4+ T cells from PBMCs. Subset described: CD45RA+ positively selected. All receptors come from a young man in good health. Some clones in this sample may be carry-over from other donors' samples.

J is TRBJ2-2 and V is TRBV5-1; TRBD2 agrees at 9 bases. Trimming cost V 4 bases and J 6 bases; bases outside gene matches: 10. Germline V lookup: CDR1 SGHRS, CDR2 YFSETQ. CDR3 length equals 16 residues. The DNA of the CDR3 is TGCGCCAGCAGCGACCAGGGACTAGCTAAGGCCGGGGAGCTGTTTTTT. Protein sequence: CASSDQGLAKAGELFF.

The J gene is TRBJ2-7, the V gene TRBV5-1; D is unclear. The length of the CDR3 is 14 residues. CDR1 is SGHRS and CDR2 is YFSETQ in the germline V gene. The V gene lost 0 bases and the J gene lost 3 bases, with 10 bases spanning the gap. CDR3 protein: CASSLEFRSYEQYF. Here the CDR3 DNA reads TGCGCCAGCAGCTTGGAATTTAGGAGCTACGAGCAGTACTTC.

The chain carries TRBV27 and TRBJ2-1; 8 nucleotides line up with TRBD2. CDR1 is MNHEY and CDR2 is SMNVEV in the germline V gene (reference sequence). CDR3 length equals 14 residues. The junction had 3 bases not matched to a gene; V was cut back by 6 bases and J by 2 bases. CDR3: CASRSGSTYNEQFF. In DNA form, the CDR3 reads TGTGCCAGCAGAAGCGGGAGTACCTACAATGAGCAGTTCTTC.

V is TRBV11-2 and J is TRBJ2-7; unclear D gene. Trimming pared 0 bases from V and 2 bases from J, leaving 8 bases between. CDR1 and CDR2 (germline): SGHAT, FQNNGV. This CDR3 has 14 amino acids. The CDR3 sequence: CASSLERVAYEQYF. The CDR3 DNA sequence: TGTGCCAGCAGCTTAGAAAGGGTGGCCTACGAGCAGTACTTC. The whole variable domain, remainder taken from reference TRBV11-2 and TRBJ2-7, is EAGVAQSPRYKIIEKRQSVAFWCNPISGHATLYWYQQILGQGPKLLIQFQNNGVVDDSQLPKDRFSAERLKGVDSTLKIQPAKLEDSAVYLCASSLERVAYEQYFGPGTRLTVT.

About this clone: This CDR3 is also generated by other DNA sequences in the sample. This chain connects TRBV20-1 to TRBJ2-7; D is ambiguous. This CDR3 region has 11 residues. Germline lookup yields CDR1 DFQATT and CDR2 SNEGSKA (reference sequence). The V and J ends lost 1 base and 3 bases respectively, with 4 bases between them. CDR3 nucleotides: TGCAGTGCTAGAGTGGACTACGAGCAGTACTTC. Translation gives CSARVDYEQYF.

DNA of the CDR3: TGTGCCAGCAAGCAGGCGGGGGCCTACAATGAGCAGTTCTTC. This sequence encodes CASKQAGAYNEQFF. The rearrangement uses TRBV7-6 and TRBJ2-1, with TRBD2 matching 7 bases. With 7 bases clipped from V and 2 bases from J, the junction kept 5 bases outside the gene matches. CDR1 is SGHVS, CDR2 FNYEAQ, per germline. The length of the CDR3 is 14 residues. Combining the CDR3 with reference TRBV7-6 and TRBJ2-1 gives the whole variable domain GAGVSQSPRYKVTKRGQDVALRCDPISGHVSLYWYRQALGQGPEFLTYFNYEAQQDKSGLPNDRFSAERPEGSISTLTIQRTEQRDSAMYRCASKQAGAYNEQFFGPGTRLTVL.

The rearrangement links TRBV4-2 to TRBJ2-5; TRBD1 matches at 10 bases. Germline trimming cut 3 bases from V and 5 bases from J; bases unmatched to any gene: 6. The CDR3 sequence is 15 residues long. Germline loops: CDR1 LGHNA, CDR2 YNFKEQ. CDR3 region: CASSQGDRGSETQYF. Written as DNA, the CDR3 is TGTGCCAGCAGCCAGGGGGACAGGGGCAGCGAGACCCAGTACTTC.

The CDR3 coding sequence is TGTGCCACTAGACTAGCGGGCTCCTACGAGCAGTACTTC. Amino acid sequence: CATRLAGSYEQYF. The chain is built from TRBV19 and TRBJ2-7, with 10 positions matching TRBD2. This CDR3 contains 13 residues. Per the germline V gene, CDR1 is LNHDA and CDR2 is SQIVND (reference sequence). V lost 10 bases and J lost 0; bases outside the gene matches: 3.

The chain links TRBV7-9 to TRBJ2-1, with 13 positions matching TRBD2. The CDR3 loop spans 18 amino acids. Germline V gene lookup returns CDR1 SEHNR and CDR2 FQNEAQ (reference sequence). Losses at the gene ends were 4 bases for V and 4 bases for J; bases not matched to a gene: 10. The CDR3 DNA is TGTGCCAGCAGCTCCGATATCGGGACTAGCGGGGTATACAATGAGCAGTTCTTC. Amino acid sequence: CASSSDIGTSGVYNEQFF.

Here the CDR3 DNA reads TGTGCCAGCAGCGCCCGACAGGGGGCTGGAAACACCATATATTTT. It codes for CASSARQGAGNTIYF. V and J are TRBV5-4 and TRBJ1-3; 9 bases are shared with TRBD1. V was pared by 4 bases and J by 2 bases, with 4 bases of the junction left unmatched. There are 15 residues in the CDR3. Germline lookup yields CDR1 SGHNT and CDR2 YYREEE (reference sequence).

V and J are TRBV6-4 and TRBJ1-3; no reliable D call. There are 13 residues in the CDR3. Germline V gives CDR1 MRHNA, CDR2 SNTAGT. The V end lost 8 bases, the J end lost 4 bases, and 12 bases lay between the germline ends. DNA of the CDR3: TGTGCCAGCGACCCCTCCCGGGGAAACACCATATATTTT. Encoded protein: CASDPSRGNTIYF.

The chain is built from TRBV28 and TRBJ2-1; D is unresolved. The CDR3 spans 14 residues. V was pared by 3 bases and J by 0 bases, with 6 bases between. Germline V gene sequence: CDR1 MDHEN, CDR2 SYDVKM. The chain's CDR3 is CASSLRPSYNEQFF. The CDR3 DNA follows: TGTGCCAGCAGTTTGAGGCCCTCCTACAATGAGCAGTTCTTC.

This clone was observed once. This CDR3 is CASSLIRSWAGVGYGYTF. Here the CDR3 DNA reads TGTGCCAGCAGCTTAATTCGCTCTTGGGCAGGGGTTGGCTATGGCTACACCTTC. The rearrangement links TRBV7-9 to TRBJ1-2, with a possible D match to TRBD1 (6 bases). Between the trimmed V and J ends, which lost 2 bases and 4 bases, there was a span of 23 bases. Germline V gene sequence: CDR1 SEHNR, CDR2 FQNEAQ (reference sequence). This CDR3 region has 18 residues.

The CDR3 DNA reads TGTGCCAGCAGCCCACAACCGGGACTAGCGGTTAACGAGCAGTACTTC. As protein: CASSPQPGLAVNEQYF. V is TRBV9 and J is TRBJ2-7; 11 nucleotides agree with TRBD2. Per the germline V gene, CDR1 is SGDLS and CDR2 is YYNGEE. Trimming cost V 4 bases and J 5 bases; bases outside gene matches: 11. This CDR3 is 16 amino acids long. Full variable domain (missing parts from reference TRBV9 and TRBJ2-7): DSGVTQTPKHLITATGQRVTLRCSPRSGDLSVYWYQQSLDQGLQFLIQYYNGEERAKGNILERFSAQQFPDLHSELNLSSLELGDSALYFCASSPQPGLAVNEQYFGPGTRLTVT.

The chain recombines TRBV7-9 with TRBJ1-3; tentative D call: TRBD1 (5 bases). V lost 5 bases and J 1 base, leaving 12 bases between the germline ends. In germline, CDR1 is SEHNR, CDR2 FQNEAQ (reference sequence). The length of the CDR3 is 15 residues. This CDR3 reads CASSRDGSSGNTIYF. As DNA, the CDR3 is TGTGCCAGCAGCCGGGACGGTAGTTCTGGAAACACCATATATTTT.

V gene TRBV11-2 combines with J gene TRBJ2-6; no firm D call. The CDR3 is made up of 15 amino acids. Germline V gives CDR1 SGHAT, CDR2 FQNNGV. Trimming removed 5 bases at V and 2 bases at J, with 10 bases between. This CDR3 is CASSPRNTGANVLTF. CDR3 DNA: TGTGCCAGCAGCCCCCGAAACACTGGGGCCAACGTCCTGACTTTC.

This clone was counted a single time. The V and J genes are TRBV11-3 and TRBJ2-5; 8 nucleotides line up with TRBD2. The germline gives CDR1 SGHNT, CDR2 YENEEA. Germline trimming cut 1 base from V and 3 bases from J; bases unmatched to any gene: 4. The CDR3 is 15 residues long. The CDR3 coding sequence is TGTGCCAGCAGCTTAGGGGCGGGAGGAAAAGAGACCCAGTACTTC. Protein product: CASSLGAGGKETQYF.

J is TRBJ2-2 and V is TRBV11-2; TRBD2 matches at 8 bases. Looked up from germline, CDR1 is SGHAT and CDR2 is FQNNGV. Losses at the gene ends were 9 bases for V and 0 bases for J; bases not matched to a gene: 6. There are 15 residues in the CDR3. The CDR3 nucleotides read TGTGCCAGTCATAATAGCGGGGCGAACACCGGGGAGCTGTTTTTT. Its protein product is CASHNSGANTGELFF.

The chain employs TRBV18 and TRBJ2-1; 8 positions match TRBD1. Losses at the gene ends were 4 bases for V and 3 bases for J; bases not matched to a gene: 5. Looked up from germline, CDR1 is KGHSH and CDR2 is LQKENI. The CDR3 length is 15 residues. CDR3: CASSLLGTGYNEQFF. CDR3 in DNA: TGTGCCAGCTCACTACTCGGGACAGGCTACAATGAGCAGTTCTTC.

This chain uses TRBV5-1 with TRBJ1-5; D not resolved. Germline V gene data show CDR1 as SGHRS and CDR2 as YFSETQ. Trimming left V 0 bases short and J 7 bases short, with 17 bases between. The CDR3 is 16 amino acids. The DNA of the CDR3 is TGCGCCAGCAGCTTGGGGGCCCAATTGGGAGGGCAGCCCCAGCATTTT. Translation: CASSLGAQLGGQPQHF.

The chain joins TRBV29-1 to TRBJ2-6; D gene uncertain. Germline CDR1 and CDR2: SQVTM and ANQGSEA. V was cut by 6 bases and J by 0 bases, with 9 bases left in between. The CDR3 is 14 amino acids. This CDR3 reads CSVASSSGANVLTF. The CDR3 bases are TGCAGCGTGGCAAGCAGCTCTGGGGCCAACGTCCTGACTTTC. Full variable domain (outside the CDR3, taken from reference TRBV29-1 and TRBJ2-6): SAVISQKPSRDICQRGTSLTIQCQVDSQVTMMFWYRQQPGQSLTLIATANQGSEATYESGFVIDKFPISRPNLTFSTLTVSNMSPEDSSIYLCSVASSSGANVLTFGAGSRLTVL.

The chain recombines TRBV4-1 with TRBJ2-2, with TRBD2 matching 9 bases. The trim removed 1 base at V and 1 base at J, leaving 7 bases unmatched. The V gene's germline CDR1 is MGHRA and CDR2 YSYEKL. This CDR3 region has 18 residues. In DNA form, the CDR3 reads TGCGCCAGCAGCCAAGTCTTTCTGACTAGCGGGAACACCGGGGAGCTGTTTTTT. As protein: CASSQVFLTSGNTGELFF.

The rearrangement joins TRBV6-5 to TRBJ2-4; perhaps TRBD2 as D (6 bases). The V end was cut by 2 bases, the J end by 0 bases, with 11 bases between. The CDR3 is 16 amino acids. Germline loops: CDR1 MNHEY, CDR2 SVGAGI. The chain's CDR3 is CASSYRAGLAKNIQYF. The CDR3 DNA sequence: TGTGCCAGCAGTTACAGGGCGGGACTAGCCAAAAACATTCAGTACTTC.

The genes are TRBV7-2 and TRBJ1-5; TRBD1 aligns across 8 bases. CDR3 length: 15 amino acids. The J segment lost 6 bases and the V segment lost 5 bases, leaving 9 bases of the junction unmatched. The germline gives CDR1 SGHTA, CDR2 FQGNSA. CDR3 in amino acids: CASSLGQGVSQPQHF. In DNA, the CDR3 is TGTGCCAGCAGCCTAGGACAGGGCGTGAGTCAGCCCCAGCATTTT.

Only one count was recorded for this clone. The chain links TRBV18 to TRBJ1-1, with a tentative D call TRBD1 (5 bases). CDR1 and CDR2 from the germline V gene are KGHSH and LQKENI. This CDR3 has 14 amino acids. V lost 3 bases and J lost 1, with 9 bases in between. CDR3 in amino acids: CASSPRTQNTEAFF. The CDR3 coding sequence is TGTGCCAGCTCACCGCGGACACAGAACACTGAAGCTTTCTTT. Full variable domain (rest looked up from reference TRBV18 and TRBJ1-1): NAGVMQNPRHLVRRRGQEARLRCSPMKGHSHVYWYRQLPEEGLKFMVYLQKENIIDESGMPKERFSAEFPKEGPSILRIQQVVRGDSAAYFCASSPRTQNTEAFFGQGTRLTVV.

This chain joins TRBV6-6 and TRBJ2-2; D may be TRBD2 (7 bases). The CDR3 totals 14 residues. V shed 6 bases and J shed 4 bases, with 12 bases lying between them. CDR1 and CDR2 (germline): MNHNY, SVGAGI (reference sequence). The CDR3 DNA reads as TGTGCCAGCAGCAACGGGGGGCTCACCGGGGAGCTGTTTTTT. The encoded protein is CASSNGGLTGELFF.

The V and J genes are TRBV11-3 and TRBJ2-5; D gene unclear. Germline CDR1 SGHNT, CDR2 YENEEA. This CDR3 region has 13 residues. Trimming shortened V by 3 bases and J by 6 bases, and 11 bases separated the two germline ends. Written as DNA, the CDR3 is TGTGCCAGCAGCTTGACGGACGGCCAGACCCAGTACTTC. Encoded protein: CASSLTDGQTQYF. The full variable domain, completed using reference TRBV11-3 and TRBJ2-5, is EAGVVQSPRYKIIEKKQPVAFWCNPISGHNTLYWYLQNLGQGPELLIRYENEEAVDDSQLPKDRFSAERLKGVDSTLKIQPAELGDSAVYLCASSLTDGQTQYFGPGTRLLVL.

This chain joins TRBV6-1 and TRBJ2-1; D uncertain. This CDR3 is built from 13 residues. V was clipped by 9 bases and J by 5 bases, with 14 bases between them. From germline, CDR1 is MNHNS and CDR2 SASEGT. This CDR3 reads CARYWPKNNEQFF. The DNA for the CDR3 is TGTGCCAGATATTGGCCAAAGAACAATGAGCAGTTCTTC.

V gene TRBV27 combines with J gene TRBJ2-7; 9 nucleotides match TRBD1. Germline V gene sequence: CDR1 MNHEY, CDR2 SMNVEV (reference sequence). V shed 5 bases, J shed 9 bases, and the junction held 20 bases outside the gene matches. The CDR3 loop spans 17 amino acids. In nucleotides, the CDR3 is TGTGCCAGCAGTGATCTCTTACTCCGGGACAGGGTAGACGGGCAGTACTTC. It yields the protein CASSDLLLRDRVDGQYF.